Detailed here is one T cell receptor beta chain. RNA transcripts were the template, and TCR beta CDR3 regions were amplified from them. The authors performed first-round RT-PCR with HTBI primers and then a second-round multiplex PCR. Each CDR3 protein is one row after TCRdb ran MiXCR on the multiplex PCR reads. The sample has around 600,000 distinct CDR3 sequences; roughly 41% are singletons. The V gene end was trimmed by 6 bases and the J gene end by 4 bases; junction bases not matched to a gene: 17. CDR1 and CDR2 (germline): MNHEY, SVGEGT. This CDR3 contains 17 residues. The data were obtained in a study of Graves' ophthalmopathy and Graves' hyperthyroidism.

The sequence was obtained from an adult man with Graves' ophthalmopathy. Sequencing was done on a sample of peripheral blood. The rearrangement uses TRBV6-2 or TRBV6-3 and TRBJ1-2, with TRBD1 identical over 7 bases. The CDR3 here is CASSQPRDRHRGYGYTF. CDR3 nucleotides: TGTGCCAGCAGCCAACCCCGGGACAGACATCGAGGCTATGGCTACACCTTC.